Below, 14 T cell receptor beta chains from the same sample are listed, as sequenced in a study of OX40 agonist ivuxolimab in advanced cancers. Generated by immunoSEQ multiplex PCR, the TCRdb table keeps only in-frame clones and is missing some. This table has about 18,000 clones, 80% to 95% appearing once. The sequencing used CD4+ or CD8+ T cells sorted from blood, collected in a trial of the OX40 agonist ivuxolimab. The receptors shown here come from an adult with an advanced solid tumor such as melanoma, head and neck, liver or kidney cancer.

J is TRBJ1-1 and V is TRBV5-6, with D possibly TRBD1 on 5 matching bases. Germline CDR1 and CDR2: SGHDT and YYEEEE. V was trimmed by 2 bases and J by 2 bases, leaving 13 bases between them. The CDR3 has 15 residues. The CDR3 nucleotides read TGTGCCAGCAGCTTAATCCGGGACTCTAACACTGAAGCTTTCTTT. It specifies CASSLIRDSNTEAFF.

The chain uses TRBV14 and TRBJ2-1, with D uncertain. The germline CDR1 and CDR2 sequences are SGHDN and FVKESK. CDR3 length: 12 residues. Trimming took off 2 bases at V and 10 bases at J, with 9 bases between the two ends. Written as DNA, the CDR3 is TGTGCCAGCAGCCAAACCCCTTACGAGCAGTTCTTC. It translates to CASSQTPYEQFF. The full variable domain, its missing parts supplied by reference TRBV14 and TRBJ2-1, is EAGVTQFPSHSVIEKGQTVTLRCDPISGHDNLYWYRRVMGKEIKFLLHFVKESKQDESGMPNNRFLAERTGGTYSTLKVQPAELEDSGVYFCASSQTPYEQFFGPGTRLTVL.

The chain is built from TRBV7-9 and TRBJ1-1; the D is unclear. Germline CDR1 and CDR2: SEHNR and FQNEAQ (reference sequence). The CDR3 sequence is 11 residues long. V was trimmed by 6 bases and J by 7 bases, leaving 9 bases between them. CDR3 in amino acids: CASSGVDEAFF. CDR3 coding DNA: TGTGCCAGCAGTGGGGTGGATGAAGCTTTCTTT.

The chain joins TRBV15 to TRBJ1-4, with D unresolved. With 6 bases removed from V and 0 bases from J, the gap between germline ends came to 8 bases. The CDR3 covers 14 residues. Germline V gene lookup returns CDR1 LNHNV and CDR2 YYDKDF (reference sequence). CDR3 protein: CATSPSATNEKLFF. CDR3 DNA: TGTGCCACCAGTCCCAGTGCAACTAATGAAAAACTGTTTTTT. Combining the CDR3 with reference TRBV15 and TRBJ1-4 gives the whole variable domain DAMVIQNPRYQVTQFGKPVTLSCSQTLNHNVMYWYQQKSSQAPKLLFHYYDKDFNNEADTPDNFQSRRPNTSFCFLDIRSPGLGDTAMYLCATSPSATNEKLFFGSGTQLSVL.

A note on this clone: A read error may account for a junction end that differs from germline. The chain uses TRBV7-9 and TRBJ1-5, with a possible D match to TRBD1 (5 bases). The CDR3 consists of 14 residues. Germline CDR1 reads SEHNR; CDR2 reads FQNEAQ (reference sequence). The CDR3 region has the DNA TGTGCCAGCAGCCCTCCTGACAGCACTCAGCCCCAGCATTTT. It encodes CASSPPDSTQPQHF.

The chain combines TRBV28 with TRBJ2-5; tentatively, D is TRBD2 (5 bases). Germline CDR1 is MDHEN and CDR2 is SYDVKM. The CDR3 spans 13 residues. V lost 6 bases and J lost 9, with 17 bases in between. The CDR3: CASSPGWHGAQYF. CDR3 nucleotide sequence: TGTGCCAGCAGCCCCGGTTGGCACGGGGCCCAGTACTTC.

The rearrangement uses TRBV28 and TRBJ1-5, with TRBD1 as a possible D gene (6 bases). There are 16 residues in the CDR3. Germline CDR1 MDHEN, CDR2 SYDVKM. V lost 4 bases and J lost 3, with 16 bases in between. CDR3 in amino acids: CASSSGRDTPNQPQHF. CDR3 bases: TGTGCCAGCAGTTCAGGGCGGGACACTCCCAATCAGCCCCAGCATTTT.

The rearrangement joins TRBV7-3 to TRBJ2-3; 9 bases align to TRBD2. After removal of 5 bases from V and 5 bases from J, the junction contained 11 bases not matched to a gene. The CDR3 is 16 residues long. The germline V gene has CDR1 SGHTA and CDR2 FQGTGA. CDR3: CASSTLAGPMGDTQYF. In DNA form, the CDR3 reads TGTGCCAGCAGCACGCTAGCGGGGCCAATGGGAGATACGCAGTATTTT.

V and J are TRBV9 and TRBJ2-6; D is possibly TRBD2 (5 bases). The germline V gene encodes CDR1 SGDLS and CDR2 YYNGEE. The V end lost 1 base, the J end lost 0 bases, and 11 bases lay between the germline ends. The CDR3 is made up of 17 amino acids. The CDR3 region has the DNA TGTGCCAGCAGCGTAAATTTGGCGGGCTCTGGGGCCAACGTCCTGACTTTC. Encoded protein: CASSVNLAGSGANVLTF.

The chain has TRBV28 and TRBJ1-2; TRBD1 matches 9 bases. V lost 5 bases and J lost 6; bases outside the gene matches: 16. The CDR3 has 17 residues. CDR1 and CDR2 (germline): MDHEN, SYDVKM. The CDR3 coding sequence is TGTGCCAGCAGTGGGGAGGGACAGGGCTTTCTGAGAAATGGCTACACCTTC. Amino acid sequence: CASSGEGQGFLRNGYTF.

The chain links TRBV11-2 to TRBJ2-7; possible D gene TRBD2, 5 bases. The V gene lost 10 bases and the J gene lost 3 bases, with 16 bases spanning the gap. The germline gives CDR1 SGHAT, CDR2 FQNNGV. This CDR3 region has 13 residues. CDR3 loop: CATSEAGNYEQYF. CDR3 sequence (DNA): TGTGCCACCTCCGAGGCGGGTAACTACGAGCAGTACTTC.

The CDR3, as DNA: TGTGCCAGCAGCCCGTTAGAGGGGTTCACAGATACGCAGTATTTT. It translates to CASSPLEGFTDTQYF. This chain links TRBV7-9 with TRBJ2-3; the D gene could be TRBD1 or TRBD2 (5 bases each). The CDR3 is made up of 15 amino acids. The ends were cut back, 5 bases at V and 2 bases at J, with 14 bases in the middle. Germline CDR1 SEHNR, CDR2 FQNEAQ (reference sequence).

V usage is TRBV28 and J usage is TRBJ1-5; TRBD1 might be the D (5 bases). The CDR3 loop spans 14 amino acids. Germline V gene data show CDR1 as MDHEN and CDR2 as SYDVKM. With 4 bases removed from V and 4 bases from J, the gap between germline ends came to 11 bases. The CDR3 bases are TGTGCCAGCAGTTACGCGGGACGAAATCAGCCCCAGCATTTT. It translates to CASSYAGRNQPQHF.

This sequence joins TRBV7-9 and TRBJ2-1; the D call may be TRBD1 or TRBD2 (5 bases each). V was shortened by 1 base and J by 10 bases, with 11 bases between the two germline ends. The CDR3 totals 13 residues. The germline V gene encodes CDR1 SEHNR and CDR2 FQNEAQ (reference sequence). In DNA form, the CDR3 reads TGTGCCAGCAGCTTAGGTTTAGGGGAGGAGCAGTTCTTC. This gives the protein CASSLGLGEEQFF.